The 11 T cell receptor beta chains below all came from one sample that was sequenced in a study of PD-1 blockade in classical Hodgkin lymphoma. TCRdb's table, derived via immunoSEQ multiplex PCR, lists solely in-frame clones and lacks some. The repertoire holds 20,000 to 25,000 clones, with around 94% as singletons. Described time point: newly diagnosed, previously untreated cHL patient sample. Sequencing used peripheral blood mononuclear cells (PBMCs). The receptors stem from a human donor with classical Hodgkin lymphoma.

The rearrangement links TRBV15 to TRBJ2-1; D assignment may be TRBD1 or TRBD2 (5 bases each). The V and J ends lost 0 bases and 2 bases respectively, with 14 bases between them. CDR1 and CDR2 (germline): LNHNV, YYDKDF (reference sequence). The CDR3 consists of 17 residues. The CDR3 region is CATSRDSWDPPYNEQFF. For the CDR3, the DNA is TGTGCCACCAGCAGAGATTCCTGGGACCCCCCCTACAATGAGCAGTTCTTC.

There are a few counts of this clone. The chain employs TRBV6-9 and TRBJ1-2; 7 positions agree with TRBD1. The trim removed 0 bases at V and 3 bases at J, leaving 7 bases unmatched. The CDR3 has 16 residues. Germline CDR1 and CDR2: MNHGY and SVAAGI. This CDR3 is CASSYSTGQKYYGYTF. In DNA, the CDR3 is TGTGCCAGCAGTTATTCGACGGGACAGAAGTACTATGGCTACACCTTC.

This clone appeared a single time. V gene TRBV6-5 combines with J gene TRBJ1-4; 7 bases align to TRBD1. The V gene end was trimmed by 0 bases and the J gene end by 3 bases; junction bases not matched to a gene: 4. From germline, CDR1 is MNHEY and CDR2 SVGAGI. The CDR3 runs to 16 residues. The CDR3 region is CASSYSTGASNEKLFF. DNA for the CDR3: TGTGCCAGCAGTTACTCAACAGGGGCCTCTAATGAAAAACTGTTTTTT.

Here the CDR3 DNA reads TGCAGCGTCGGTAGCTACAATGAGCAGTTCTTC. Translated, it gives CSVGSYNEQFF. V usage is TRBV29-1 and J usage is TRBJ2-1; D is unclear. Deletions cut 6 bases from V and 3 bases from J, with 6 bases between. Germline-derived CDR1 and CDR2 are SQVTM and ANQGSEA. This CDR3 comprises 11 residues.

V is TRBV19 and J is TRBJ1-5, with D uncertain. The V end lost 0 bases, the J end lost 0 bases, and 24 bases lay between the germline ends. Germline V gene sequence: CDR1 LNHDA, CDR2 SQIVND (reference sequence). This CDR3 spans 21 amino acids. This chain's CDR3 is CASSIDWRVQSLIGSNQPQHF. The DNA for the CDR3 is TGTGCCAGTAGTATAGACTGGCGTGTACAGAGCCTGATCGGTAGCAATCAGCCCCAGCATTTT.

The chain joins TRBV13 to TRBJ1-6; D gene ambiguous. The V gene lost 1 base and the J gene lost 15 bases, with 10 bases spanning the gap. The CDR3 has 12 residues. Per the germline V gene, CDR1 is PRHDT and CDR2 is FYEKMQ (reference sequence). CDR3 in DNA: TGTGCCAGCAGCTTAGTAAGTGGGGACCTCCACTTT. As protein: CASSLVSGDLHF.

The count of this clone is one. This chain links TRBV5-6 with TRBJ2-5, with D perhaps TRBD2 (6 bases). The CDR3 covers 15 residues. V lost 0 bases to trimming and J lost 5 bases, with 14 bases between them. CDR1 and CDR2 (germline): SGHDT, YYEEEE. The DNA for the CDR3 is TGTGCCAGCAGCTTGGGACTAGGGGATGGGGAGACCCAGTACTTC. The encoded protein is CASSLGLGDGETQYF.

This clone was picked up one time. The chain combines TRBV5-1 with TRBJ2-7; D possibly corresponds to TRBD2 (5 bases). The germline V and J ends were trimmed by 4 bases and 0 bases, with 11 bases remaining between them. The CDR3 consists of 14 residues. Germline assignment: CDR1 SGHRS and CDR2 YFSETQ. CDR3 protein: CASSPDGDSYEQYF. CDR3 nucleotide sequence: TGCGCCAGCAGCCCGGACGGGGACTCCTACGAGCAGTACTTC.

V usage is TRBV6-1 and J usage is TRBJ1-2; unclear D gene. Germline loops: CDR1 MNHNS, CDR2 SASEGT. The CDR3 runs to 14 residues. Trimming left V 3 bases short and J 8 bases short, with 16 bases between. The CDR3 coding sequence is TGTGCCAGCAGTGATGGCCCAGGTCGGGGAGGCTACACCTTC. The encoded protein is CASSDGPGRGGYTF.

The genes are TRBV7-9 and TRBJ1-6; 9 nucleotides agree with TRBD1. Trimming at V came to 3 bases and at J to 2 bases, leaving 5 bases not matched to a gene. The CDR3 loop spans 17 amino acids. CDR1 is SEHNR, CDR2 FQNEAQ, per germline (reference sequence). The CDR3 bases are TGTGCCAGCAGCTTCGACGGGACAGGGCCCTATAATTCACCCCTCCACTTT. The encoded protein is CASSFDGTGPYNSPLHF.

The V and J genes are TRBV27 and TRBJ2-1, with TRBD1 identical over 7 bases. With 6 bases clipped from V and 7 bases from J, the junction kept 3 bases outside the gene matches. Germline loops: CDR1 MNHEY, CDR2 SMNVEV (reference sequence). There are 12 residues in the CDR3. CDR3 in amino acids: CASSSRGNEQFF. Written as DNA, the CDR3 is TGTGCCAGCAGCTCCAGGGGGAATGAGCAGTTCTTC.